This TCR beta chain is drawn from a study of blood T cell repertoires in COVID-19 (TCRdb year 2020). Describing the broader study: Samples covering the acute and convalescent phases of COVID-19 were provided by collaborators in the United States, Italy and Spain. The material from the prospective study consisted of cDNA or gDNA derived from T cells, B-cell-depleted T cells, or PBMCs. Deeply sampled blood TCRbeta repertoires from subjects exposed to, actively infected with, or recovered from COVID-19 were included in the dataset. The repertoires were made available in a free public database intended to serve as a resource for research on the immune response to SARS-CoV-2. The samples were drawn from the first 160 participants of the ongoing ImmuneRACE study and from 1,254 subjects provided by 6 global collaborators. Nearly every sample came with metadata listing a de-identified subject ID, COVID-19 status, age in years and sex. Where HLA class I and class II types were available, the types were taken from metadata supplied by the sample provider, not from assay-based typing. The research as a whole found: The amount of clinical and demographic metadata varied by source and participant and was provided uncurated.

The CDR3 contains 13 residues, cysteine and phenylalanine counted. CDR3 DNA is the only sequence kept; it has 39 bases, read in frame from the first base. The trim is 10 bases for V and 5 bases for J, with a gap of 12 bases between the germline ends. Via the germline V gene, CDR1 is SNHLY and CDR2 FYNNEI. The immunoSEQ Assay, a bias-controlled multiplex PCR, was used to amplify TCRbeta CDR3 regions from genomic DNA. The paper's processing steps were these. Nucleated cell counts per sample were estimated from amplification of reference gene primers within the assay. Sequence reads were collapsed and filtered to measure the absolute abundance of every unique TCRbeta CDR3 rearrangement. For each sample, productive Simpson clonality was calculated by taking the square root of Simpson's diversity index across productive rearrangements. TCRdb obtained this table from immuneACCESS and retained in-frame rearrangements with V and J assigned. These tables miss some clones; where compared with another copy, unresolved V genes account for less than half of the shortfall, and the remainder is unexplained. V and J calls and clone size are as listed in that table; D and trimming were resolved from the DNA. The sample records about 69,000 clones, 79% of which are singletons. Clones ranked in the top ten supply 16% of the sample.

This clone showed up just a few times. The target of this receptor is not known. No much larger clonotype is one base removed from it; base qualities were not supplied. The collaborating institutions used their own protocols to collect whole blood in K2EDTA tubes. Collaborator samples were shipped for TCRbeta analysis as frozen whole blood, isolated PBMCs, or DNA extracted from either sample type. The sequence derives from a man aged 55 to 70 with acute or convalescent COVID-19. The rearrangement combines TRBV2 with TRBJ1-6; the D gene identity is not certain. Sequencing was performed on peripheral blood. The nucleotide sequence is TGTGCCATCCAAGGACTGAATAATTCACCCCTCCACTTT. It encodes CAIQGLNNSPLHF.